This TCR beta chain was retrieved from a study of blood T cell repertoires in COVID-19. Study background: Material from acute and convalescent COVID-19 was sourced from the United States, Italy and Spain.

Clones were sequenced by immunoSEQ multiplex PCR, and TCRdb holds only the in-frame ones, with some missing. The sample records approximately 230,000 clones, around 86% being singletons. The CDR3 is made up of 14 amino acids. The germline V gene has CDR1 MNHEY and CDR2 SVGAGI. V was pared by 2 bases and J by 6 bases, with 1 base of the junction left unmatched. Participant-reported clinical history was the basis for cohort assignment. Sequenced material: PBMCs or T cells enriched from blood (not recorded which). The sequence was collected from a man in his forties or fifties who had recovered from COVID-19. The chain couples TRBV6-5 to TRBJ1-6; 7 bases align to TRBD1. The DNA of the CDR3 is TGTGCCAGCAGTTACAGGGGGCCTAATTCACCCCTCCACTTT. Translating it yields CASSYRGPNSPLHF.